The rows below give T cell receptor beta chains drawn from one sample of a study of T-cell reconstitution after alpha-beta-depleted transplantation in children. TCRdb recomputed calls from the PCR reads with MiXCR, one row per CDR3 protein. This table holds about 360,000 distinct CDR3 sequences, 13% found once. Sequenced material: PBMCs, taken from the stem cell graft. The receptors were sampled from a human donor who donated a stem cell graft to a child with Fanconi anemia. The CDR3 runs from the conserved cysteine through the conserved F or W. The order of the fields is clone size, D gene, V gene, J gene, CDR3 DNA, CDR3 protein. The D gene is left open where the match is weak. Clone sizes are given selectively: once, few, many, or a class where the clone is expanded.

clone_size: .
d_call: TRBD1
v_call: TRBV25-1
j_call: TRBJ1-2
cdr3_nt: TGTGCCAGCAGGAGGACAGGCCAGCCTCCTTCGAGCTACACCTTC
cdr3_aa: CASRRTGQPPSSYTF

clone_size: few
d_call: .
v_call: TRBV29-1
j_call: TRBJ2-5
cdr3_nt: TGCAGCGTTGAGACAGGAAAAGCCTTTGGCCAAGAGACCCAGTACTTC
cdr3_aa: CSVETGKAFGQETQYF

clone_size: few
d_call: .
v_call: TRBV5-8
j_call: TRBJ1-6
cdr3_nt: TGTGCCAGCAGCTCGGGTGGACAGATTCTACCCCTCCACTTT
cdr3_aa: CASSSGGQILPLHF

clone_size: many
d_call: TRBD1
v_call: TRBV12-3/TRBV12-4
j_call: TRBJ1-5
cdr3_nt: TGTGCCAGCAGTTTAGACGACAGGGGGTCGCAGCATTTT
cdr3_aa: CASSLDDRGSQHF

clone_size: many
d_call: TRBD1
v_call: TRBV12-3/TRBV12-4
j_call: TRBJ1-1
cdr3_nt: TGTGCCAGCAGCGGGACAGGGGGTTTCACTGAAGCTTTCTTT
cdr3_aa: CASSGTGGFTEAFF

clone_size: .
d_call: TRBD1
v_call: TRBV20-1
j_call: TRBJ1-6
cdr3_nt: TGCAGTGCTGACAGACAGGGAGAAATTTCACCCCTCCACTTT
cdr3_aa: CSADRQGEISPLHF

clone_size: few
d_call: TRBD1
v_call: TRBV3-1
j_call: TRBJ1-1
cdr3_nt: TGTGCCAGCAGCCAAGCTAGAGGGACAGCGGCTAACACTGAAGCTTTCTTT
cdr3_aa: CASSQARGTAANTEAFF

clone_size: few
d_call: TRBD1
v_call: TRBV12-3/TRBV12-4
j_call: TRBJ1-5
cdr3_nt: TGTGCCAGCAGTACCGGGACAGAGGAACAGCCCCAGCATTTT
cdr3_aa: CASSTGTEEQPQHF

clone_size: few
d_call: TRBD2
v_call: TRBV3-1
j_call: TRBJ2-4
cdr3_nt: TGTGCCAGCAGCCAGAGCGGGGGGGCTTCCAAAAACATTCAGTACTTC
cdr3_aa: CASSQSGGASKNIQYF

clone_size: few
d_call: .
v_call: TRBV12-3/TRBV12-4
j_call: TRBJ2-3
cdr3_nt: TGTGCCAGCAGTTTAGGAGGAAGCCGGGCCCGTCGAAGCACAGATACGCAGTATTTT
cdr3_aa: CASSLGGSRARRSTDTQYF

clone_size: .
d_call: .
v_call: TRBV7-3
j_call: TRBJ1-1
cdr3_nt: TGTGCCAGCAGCTTTAGAGAAACTGAAGCTTTCTTT
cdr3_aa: CASSFRETEAFF

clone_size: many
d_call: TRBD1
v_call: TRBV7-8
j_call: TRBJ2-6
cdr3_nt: TGTGCCAGCAGCACCAACAGGGGCCCTGGGGCCAACGTCCTGACTTTC
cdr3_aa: CASSTNRGPGANVLTF

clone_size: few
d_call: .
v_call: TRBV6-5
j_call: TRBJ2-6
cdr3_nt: TGTGCCACCATACTCCAGGCTCCTGGGGCCAACGTCCTGACTTTC
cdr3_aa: CATILQAPGANVLTF

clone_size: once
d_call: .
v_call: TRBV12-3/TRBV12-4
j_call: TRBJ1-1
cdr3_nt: TGTGCCAGCAGTAGAGGGGGGACGGGTGAAGCTTTCTTT
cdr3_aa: CASSRGGTGEAFF

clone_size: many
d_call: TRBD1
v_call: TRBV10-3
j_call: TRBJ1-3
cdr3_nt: TGTGCCATCAGTGAGTTGACAGGGGGCGCCGGAAACACCATATATTTT
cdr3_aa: CAISELTGGAGNTIYF

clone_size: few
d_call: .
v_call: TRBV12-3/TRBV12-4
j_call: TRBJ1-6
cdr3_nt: TGTGCCAGCAGTTTCGGGGGGCTAGGGAATTCACCCCTCCACTTT
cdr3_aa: CASSFGGLGNSPLHF

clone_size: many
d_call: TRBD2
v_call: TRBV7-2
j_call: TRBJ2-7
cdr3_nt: TGTGCCAGCAGCTTAAAAGGCGGGGGGTTCTCTACCTACGAGCAGTACTTC
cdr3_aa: CASSLKGGGFSTYEQYF

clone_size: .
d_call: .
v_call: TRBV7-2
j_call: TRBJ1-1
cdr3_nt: TGTGCCAGCAGCTTCCCACAACGTGAAGCTTTCTTT
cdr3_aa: CASSFPQREAFF

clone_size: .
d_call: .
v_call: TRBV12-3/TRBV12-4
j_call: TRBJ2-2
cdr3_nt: TGTGCCAGCAGTTTAGGGGTACGGAACACCGGGGAGCTGTTTTTT
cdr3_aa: CASSLGVRNTGELFF

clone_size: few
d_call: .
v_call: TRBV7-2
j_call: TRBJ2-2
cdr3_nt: TGTGCCAGCAGCTTACGGTACCGCACGAACACCGGGGAGCTGTTTTTT
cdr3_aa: CASSLRYRTNTGELFF

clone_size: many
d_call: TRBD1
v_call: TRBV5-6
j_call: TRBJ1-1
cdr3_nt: TGTGCCAGCAGCATATGGACAGGGCCCCCCTCGGGCACTGAAGCTTTCTTT
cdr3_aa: CASSIWTGPPSGTEAFF

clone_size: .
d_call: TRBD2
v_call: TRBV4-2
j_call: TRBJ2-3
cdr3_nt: TGTGCCAGCAGCGGACATTCCGGGACTAGCGGGGGGGCTTTGGCAGATACGCAGTATTTT
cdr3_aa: CASSGHSGTSGGALADTQYF